The 6 T cell receptor beta chains listed next were all sequenced from one sample in a study of blood T cell repertoires in COVID-19 (TCRdb year 2020). The library was generated by the immunoSEQ multiplex PCR assay. TCRdb carries this immuneACCESS record with in-frame sequences only. Its versions omit some clonotypes, under half of them owing to an unresolved V gene in the studies checked, with the rest unexplained. For this sample there are roughly 260,000 clones; roughly 85% appear just once. The ten most abundant clones make up 3.1% of the sample. The sample comprised peripheral blood. These receptors were collected from a woman in her late teens or twenties with acute or convalescent COVID-19.

The CDR3 coding sequence is TGTGCCAGCAGTTTCGGGGGGATCGCCAAAAACATTCAGTACTTC. This encodes CASSFGGIAKNIQYF. V gene TRBV28 combines with J gene TRBJ2-4, with 7 nucleotides matching TRBD2. The J segment lost 1 base and the V segment lost 3 bases, leaving 3 bases of the junction unmatched. The CDR3 has 15 amino acids. Looked up from germline, CDR1 is MDHEN and CDR2 is SYDVKM.

The J gene is TRBJ1-6, the V gene TRBV6-5; D not certain. The CDR3 loop spans 13 amino acids. Per the germline V gene, CDR1 is MNHEY and CDR2 is SVGAGI. The V gene lost 2 bases and the J gene lost 10 bases, with 9 bases spanning the gap. The CDR3 bases are TGTGCCAGCAGTTACGACGGGTTCTCACCCCTCCACTTT. Amino acid sequence: CASSYDGFSPLHF.

The chain employs TRBV19 and TRBJ1-1; TRBD1 might be the D (6 bases). Germline CDR1 reads LNHDA; CDR2 reads SQIVND (reference sequence). The CDR3 runs to 15 residues. V lost 7 bases to trimming and J lost 0 bases, with 15 bases between them. CDR3: CASIPRGHMNTEAFF. DNA for the CDR3: TGTGCCAGTATCCCTAGGGGACACATGAACACTGAAGCTTTCTTT. Filled out from reference TRBV19 and TRBJ1-1, the complete variable domain reads DGGITQSPKYLFRKEGQNVTLSCEQNLNHDAMYWYRQDPGQGLRLIYYSQIVNDFQKGDIAEGYSVSREKKESFPLTVTSAQKNPTAFYLCASIPRGHMNTEAFFGQGTRLTVV.

The V and J genes are TRBV14 and TRBJ2-7; TRBD2 aligns across 12 bases. CDR3 length equals 16 residues. J was trimmed by 3 bases and V by 0 bases; bases with no gene match: 3. Germline-derived CDR1 and CDR2 are SGHDN and FVKESK. In nucleotides, the CDR3 is TGTGCCAGCAGCCAAGAAGGACTAGCGGGACTCTACGAGCAGTACTTC. Its translation is CASSQEGLAGLYEQYF.

The rearrangement uses TRBV27 and TRBJ2-7; 9 nucleotides agree with TRBD1. CDR1 MNHEY and CDR2 SMNVEV come from the germline V gene (reference sequence). With V trimmed by 1 base and J by 3 bases, 7 bases remained unmatched. CDR3 length: 16 residues. CDR3 amino acids: CASSLLSRQGVYEQYF. The DNA of the CDR3 is TGTGCCAGCAGTTTATTATCACGACAGGGGGTCTACGAGCAGTACTTC.

The CDR3 bases are TGCGCCAGCAGCTTGGAGGGACAGGGGGCTACTAATGAAAAACTGTTTTTT. This codes for CASSLEGQGATNEKLFF. V and J are TRBV5-1 and TRBJ1-4; 12 bases align to TRBD1. In germline, CDR1 is SGHRS, CDR2 YFSETQ. CDR3 size: 17 residues. V dropped 0 bases and J dropped 2; count of bases not matched to a gene: 2.